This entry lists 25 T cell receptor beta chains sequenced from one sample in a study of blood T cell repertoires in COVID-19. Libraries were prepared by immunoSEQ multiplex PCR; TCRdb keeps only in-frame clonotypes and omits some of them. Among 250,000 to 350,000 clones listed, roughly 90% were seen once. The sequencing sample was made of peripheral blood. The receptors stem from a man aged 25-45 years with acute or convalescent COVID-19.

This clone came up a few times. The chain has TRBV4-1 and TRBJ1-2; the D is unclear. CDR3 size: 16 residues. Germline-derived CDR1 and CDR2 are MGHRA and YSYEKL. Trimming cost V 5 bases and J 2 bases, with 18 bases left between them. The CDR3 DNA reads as TGCGCCAGCAGCTATAGTCTACCGGGATCGAACTATGGCTACACCTTC. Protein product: CASSYSLPGSNYGYTF.

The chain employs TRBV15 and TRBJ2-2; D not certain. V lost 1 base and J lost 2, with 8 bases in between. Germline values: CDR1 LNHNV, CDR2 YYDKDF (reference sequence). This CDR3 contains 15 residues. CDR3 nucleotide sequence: TGTGCCACCAGCAGAGGGCAGTTAAACACCGGGGAGCTGTTTTTT. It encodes CATSRGQLNTGELFF.

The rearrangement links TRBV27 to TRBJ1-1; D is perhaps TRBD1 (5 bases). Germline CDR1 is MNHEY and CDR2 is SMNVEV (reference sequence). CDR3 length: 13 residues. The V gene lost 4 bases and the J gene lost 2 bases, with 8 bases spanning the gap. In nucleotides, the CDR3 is TGTGCCAGCAGTTCGACAGCAAACACTGAAGCTTTCTTT. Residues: CASSSTANTEAFF.

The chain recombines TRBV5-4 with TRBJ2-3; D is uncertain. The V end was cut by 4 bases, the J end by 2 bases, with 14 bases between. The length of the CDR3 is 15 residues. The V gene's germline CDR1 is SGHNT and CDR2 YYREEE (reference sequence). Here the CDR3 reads CASSPRSAYTDTQYF. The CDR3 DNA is TGTGCCAGCAGCCCCCGCAGCGCTTACACAGATACGCAGTATTTT.

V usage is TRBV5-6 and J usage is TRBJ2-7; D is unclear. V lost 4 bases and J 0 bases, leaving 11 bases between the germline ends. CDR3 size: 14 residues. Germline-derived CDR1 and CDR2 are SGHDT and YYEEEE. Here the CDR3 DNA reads TGTGCCAGCAGCCCGCTTCTAAGCTCCTACGAGCAGTACTTC. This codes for CASSPLLSSYEQYF.

As DNA, the CDR3 is TGTGCCAGCAGCCAGGGACAGGGATATGGCTACACCTTC. This gives the protein CASSQGQGYGYTF. The chain joins TRBV7-2 to TRBJ1-2; TRBD1 matches 9 bases. Germline V CDR1 and CDR2: SGHTA, FQGNSA. The J segment lost 5 bases and the V segment lost 5 bases, leaving 3 bases of the junction unmatched. The CDR3 length is 13 residues.

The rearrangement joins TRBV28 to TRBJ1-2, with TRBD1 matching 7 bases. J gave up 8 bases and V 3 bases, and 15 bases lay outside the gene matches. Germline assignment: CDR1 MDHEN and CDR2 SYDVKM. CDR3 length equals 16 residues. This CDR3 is CASSLSLGGSRGGYTF. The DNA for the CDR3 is TGTGCCAGCAGTTTGTCATTAGGGGGCTCCCGCGGGGGCTACACCTTC.

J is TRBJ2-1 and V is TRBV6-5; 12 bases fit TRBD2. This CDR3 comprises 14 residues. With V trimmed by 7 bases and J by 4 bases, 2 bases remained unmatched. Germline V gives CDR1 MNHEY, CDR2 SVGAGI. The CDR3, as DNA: TGTGCCAGCATGCTAGCGGGGGGGTACAATGAGCAGTTCTTC. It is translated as CASMLAGGYNEQFF.

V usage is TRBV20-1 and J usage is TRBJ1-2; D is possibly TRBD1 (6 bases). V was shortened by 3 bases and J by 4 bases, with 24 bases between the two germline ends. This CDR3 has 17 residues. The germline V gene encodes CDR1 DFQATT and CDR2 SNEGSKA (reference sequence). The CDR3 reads CSASDPDRYYGAYGYTF. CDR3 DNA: TGCAGTGCTAGTGACCCTGACAGGTATTATGGGGCCTATGGCTACACCTTC.

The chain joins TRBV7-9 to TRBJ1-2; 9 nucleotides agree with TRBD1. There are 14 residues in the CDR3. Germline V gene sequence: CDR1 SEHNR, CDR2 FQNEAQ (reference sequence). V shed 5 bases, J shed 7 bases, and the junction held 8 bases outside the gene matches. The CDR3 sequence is CASSLAGTGFGYTF. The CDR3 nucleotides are TGTGCCAGCAGCCTGGCCGGGACAGGGTTTGGCTACACCTTC.

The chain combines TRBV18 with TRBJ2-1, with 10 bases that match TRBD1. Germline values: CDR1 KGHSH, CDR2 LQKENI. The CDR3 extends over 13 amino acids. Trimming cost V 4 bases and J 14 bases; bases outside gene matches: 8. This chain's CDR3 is CASSQGQGVGEFF. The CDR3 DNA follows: TGTGCCAGCTCACAAGGACAGGGGGTCGGGGAGTTCTTC.

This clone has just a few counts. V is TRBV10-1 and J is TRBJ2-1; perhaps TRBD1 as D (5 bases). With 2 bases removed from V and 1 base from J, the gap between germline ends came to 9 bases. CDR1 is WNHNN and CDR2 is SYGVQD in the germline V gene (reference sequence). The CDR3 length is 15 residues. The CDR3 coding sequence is TGCGCCAGCAGTGAGGCAGGGAAGTCCTACAATGAGCAGTTCTTC. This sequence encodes CASSEAGKSYNEQFF.

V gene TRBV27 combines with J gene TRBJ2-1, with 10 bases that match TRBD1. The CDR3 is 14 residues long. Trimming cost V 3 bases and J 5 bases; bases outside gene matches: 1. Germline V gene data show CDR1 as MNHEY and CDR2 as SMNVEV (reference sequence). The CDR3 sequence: CASSFGTGDNEQFF. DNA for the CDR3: TGTGCCAGCAGTTTCGGGACAGGGGACAATGAGCAGTTCTTC.

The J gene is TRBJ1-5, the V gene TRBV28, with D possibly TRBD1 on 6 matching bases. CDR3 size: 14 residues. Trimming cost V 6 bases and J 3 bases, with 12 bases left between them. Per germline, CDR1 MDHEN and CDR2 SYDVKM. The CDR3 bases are TGTGCCAGCAGCATGACAGGAAACAATCAGCCCCAGCATTTT. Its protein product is CASSMTGNNQPQHF.

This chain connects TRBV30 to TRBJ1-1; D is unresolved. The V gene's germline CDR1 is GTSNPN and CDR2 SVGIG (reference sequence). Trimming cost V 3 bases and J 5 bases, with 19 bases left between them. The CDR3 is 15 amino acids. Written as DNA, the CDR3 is TGTGCCTGGAGCGAGCGACGGGTTTGGAAAACTGAAGCTTTCTTT. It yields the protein CAWSERRVWKTEAFF.

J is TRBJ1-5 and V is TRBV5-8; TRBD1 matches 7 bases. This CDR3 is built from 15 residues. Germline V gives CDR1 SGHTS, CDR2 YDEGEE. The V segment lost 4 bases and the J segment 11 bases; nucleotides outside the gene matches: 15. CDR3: CASSHFGQAVLAQHF. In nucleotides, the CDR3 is TGTGCCAGCAGCCATTTTGGACAGGCCGTCCTAGCCCAGCATTTT.

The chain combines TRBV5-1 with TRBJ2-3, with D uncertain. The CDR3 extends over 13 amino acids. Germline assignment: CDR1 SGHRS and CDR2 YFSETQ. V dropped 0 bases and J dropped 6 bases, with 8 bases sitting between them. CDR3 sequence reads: CASSLDTFDTQYF. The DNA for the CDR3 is TGCGCCAGCAGCTTGGATACATTCGATACGCAGTATTTT.

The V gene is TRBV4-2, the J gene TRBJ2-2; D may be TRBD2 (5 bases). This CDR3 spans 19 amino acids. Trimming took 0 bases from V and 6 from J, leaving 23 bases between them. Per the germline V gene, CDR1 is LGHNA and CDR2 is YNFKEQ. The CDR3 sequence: CASSQDRNRGTARAGELFF. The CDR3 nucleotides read TGTGCCAGCAGCCAAGATAGGAATCGGGGAACAGCTAGGGCCGGGGAGCTGTTTTTT.

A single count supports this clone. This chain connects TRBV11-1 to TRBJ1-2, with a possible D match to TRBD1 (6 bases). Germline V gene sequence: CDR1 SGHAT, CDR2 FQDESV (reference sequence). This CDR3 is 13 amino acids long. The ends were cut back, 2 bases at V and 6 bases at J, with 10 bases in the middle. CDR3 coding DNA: TGTGCCAGCAGCTTACGGGGGGCAGATGGCTACACCTTC. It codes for CASSLRGADGYTF.

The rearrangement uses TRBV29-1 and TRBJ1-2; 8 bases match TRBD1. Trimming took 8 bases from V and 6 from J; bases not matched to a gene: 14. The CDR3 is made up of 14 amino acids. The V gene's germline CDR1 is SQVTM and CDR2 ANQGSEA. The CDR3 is CSLWTGRGIDGYTF. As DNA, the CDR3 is TGCAGCTTATGGACAGGGAGGGGAATCGATGGCTACACCTTC.

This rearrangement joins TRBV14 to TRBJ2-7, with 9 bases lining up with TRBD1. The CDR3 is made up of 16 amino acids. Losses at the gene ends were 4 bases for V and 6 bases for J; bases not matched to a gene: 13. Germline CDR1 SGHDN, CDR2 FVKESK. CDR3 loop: CASSRVSGTGTSEQYF. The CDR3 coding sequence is TGTGCCAGCAGCCGCGTCTCCGGGACAGGGACCTCCGAGCAGTACTTC.

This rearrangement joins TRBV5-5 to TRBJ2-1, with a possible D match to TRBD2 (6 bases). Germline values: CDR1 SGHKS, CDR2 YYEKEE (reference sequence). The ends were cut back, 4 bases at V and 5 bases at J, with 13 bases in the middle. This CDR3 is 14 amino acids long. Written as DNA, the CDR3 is TGTGCCAGCAGCGGGGGGTATTTGAACAATGAGCAGTTCTTC. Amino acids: CASSGGYLNNEQFF.

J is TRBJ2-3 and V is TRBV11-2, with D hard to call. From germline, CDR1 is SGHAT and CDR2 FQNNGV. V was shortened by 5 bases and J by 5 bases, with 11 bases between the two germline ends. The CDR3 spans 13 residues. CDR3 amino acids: CASSTDLLDTQYF. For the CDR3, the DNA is TGTGCCAGCAGCACTGACTTGCTAGATACGCAGTATTTT.

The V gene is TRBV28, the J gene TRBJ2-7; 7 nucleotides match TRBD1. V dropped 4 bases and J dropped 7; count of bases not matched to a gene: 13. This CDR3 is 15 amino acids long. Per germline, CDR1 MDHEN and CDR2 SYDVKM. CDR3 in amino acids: CASSSGSQGLWEQYF. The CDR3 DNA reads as TGTGCCAGCAGTTCGGGCTCACAGGGGCTGTGGGAGCAGTACTTC.

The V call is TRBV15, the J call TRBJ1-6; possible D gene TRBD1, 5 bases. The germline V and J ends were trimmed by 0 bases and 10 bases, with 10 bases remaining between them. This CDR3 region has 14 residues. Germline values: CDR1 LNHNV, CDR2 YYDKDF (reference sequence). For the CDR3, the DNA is TGTGCCACCAGCAGAGACAGGGTTGGCTCACCCCTCCACTTT. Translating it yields CATSRDRVGSPLHF.